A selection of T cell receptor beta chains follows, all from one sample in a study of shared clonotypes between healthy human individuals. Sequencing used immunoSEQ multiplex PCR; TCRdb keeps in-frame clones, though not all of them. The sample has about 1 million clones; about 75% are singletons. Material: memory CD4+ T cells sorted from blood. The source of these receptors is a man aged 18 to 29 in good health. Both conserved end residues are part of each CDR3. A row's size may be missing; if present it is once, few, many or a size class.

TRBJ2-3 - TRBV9 CASSLNRGGGTDTQYF
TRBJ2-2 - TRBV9 CASSVELTGANTGELFF
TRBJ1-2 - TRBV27 CASSLGQGFLSYTF
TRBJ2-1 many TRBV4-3 CASSQDLGTDSYNEQFF
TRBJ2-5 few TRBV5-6 CASSSGLAGGSGETQYF
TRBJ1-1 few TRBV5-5 CASSLDQVNTEAFF
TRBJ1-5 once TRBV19 CASRDTNQPQHF
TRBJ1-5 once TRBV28 CASSLFLYSNQPQHF
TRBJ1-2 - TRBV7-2 CASSLGGRSYGYTF
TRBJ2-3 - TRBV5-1 CASSLGQGASGRTSTDTQYF
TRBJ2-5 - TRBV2 CASSEVRGETQYF
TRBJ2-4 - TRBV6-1 CASWRQGAAIQYF
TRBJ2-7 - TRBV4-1 CASSQDRGRTFGQYF
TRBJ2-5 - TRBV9 CASSVAGLAARETQYF
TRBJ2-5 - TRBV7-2 CASSPPPGGETQYF
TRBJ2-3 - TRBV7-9 CASSSQGLSTDTQYF
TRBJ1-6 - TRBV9 CASSVGPGPANSPLHF
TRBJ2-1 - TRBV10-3 CAISGDASYNEQFF
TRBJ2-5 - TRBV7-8 CASSLRRRETQYF
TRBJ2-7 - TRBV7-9 CASSSPHLPYEQYF
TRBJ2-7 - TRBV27 CASSSGMGPREQYF
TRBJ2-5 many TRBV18 CASSYSGDTQYF
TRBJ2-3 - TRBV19 CASSITSGRILDTQYF
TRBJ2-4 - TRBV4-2 CASSQDRRQAIQYF
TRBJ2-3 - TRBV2 CATTPSSGGTDTQYF
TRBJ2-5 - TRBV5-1 CASTPGGYQETQYF
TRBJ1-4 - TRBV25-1 CASSDRATNEKLFF
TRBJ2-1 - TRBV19 CASSMGLAGVGEQFF
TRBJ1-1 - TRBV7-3 CASSSDGGNTEAFF
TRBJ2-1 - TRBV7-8 CASSLVIEGNEQFF
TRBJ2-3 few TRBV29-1 CSVGSGDRSDTQYF
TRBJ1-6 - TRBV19 CASSIATRTVNSPLHF
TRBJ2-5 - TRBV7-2 CASSAQTSGGKETQYF
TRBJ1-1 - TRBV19 CASSTTGGTEAFF
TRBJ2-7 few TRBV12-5 CASGSSYEQYF
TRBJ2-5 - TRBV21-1 CASSKGRGSATQYF